These T cell receptor beta chains were read from a single sample in a study of CD8 T cells in ankylosing spondylitis. TCRdb reprocessed the 5' RACE reads with MiXCR, giving one entry per CDR3 protein. Seen here are more than 650,000 distinct CDR3 sequences, 10% to 15% observed once, and the top ten hold roughly 0.51%. Sequencing was performed on blood, either unsorted or a sorted T cell fraction (not recorded which). The origin of the receptors is a male donor with ankylosing spondylitis. Each CDR3 is given with its conserved first and last residue. Fields, in order: clone size, J gene, D gene, V gene, CDR3 DNA, CDR3 protein. A D gene is named only where the DNA matches it firmly. For some rows the clone size is stated as once, few or many, or as a class when expanded; others skip it.

NA TRBJ1-5 NA TRBV15 TGTGCCACCAGCAGAGATGTGGCCTGGCAGATATCTCAGCCCCAGCATTTT CATSRDVAWQISQPQHF
NA TRBJ2-5 NA TRBV5-1 TGCGCCAGCAGCTCTGTGGGATTAAACCAAGAGACCCAGTACTTC CASSSVGLNQETQYF
many TRBJ2-1 NA TRBV10-2 TGCGCCAGCAGCCGGAGCAACAATGAGCAGTTCTTC CASSRSNNEQFF
NA TRBJ1-6 NA TRBV4-2 TGTGCCAGCAGCCAAGAAGGGCAGGGAGAGTCACCCCTCCACTTT CASSQEGQGESPLHF
NA TRBJ2-7 NA TRBV6-5 TGTGCCACCGGTTCGGGGCCTTTTGGATACGAGCAGTACTTC CATGSGPFGYEQYF
few TRBJ2-7 TRBD1 TRBV5-1 TGCGCCAGCAGCCCCGGGACAGGTGACATCTACGAGCAGTACTTC CASSPGTGDIYEQYF
few TRBJ2-1 TRBD2 TRBV28 TGTGCCAGCAGTCTTCGTGGGAGGGCCCACAATGAGCAGTTCTTC CASSLRGRAHNEQFF
NA TRBJ2-3 NA TRBV5-5 TGTGCCAGGAGCCCTGGACCCTTCACAGATACGCAGTTTTTT CARSPGPFTDTQFF
NA TRBJ1-2 NA TRBV18 TGTGCCAGCTCACCACCGGTCCAAAACCTATATGGCTACACCTTC CASSPPVQNLYGYTF
few TRBJ1-5 NA TRBV7-2 TGTGCCAGCAGCGCGCGTGGGGATCAGCCCCAGCATTTT CASSARGDQPQHF
many TRBJ2-7 TRBD1 TRBV6-1 TGTGCCAGCAGAAGCGCTACCGGGACAGGAGCCTACGAGCAGTACTTC CASRSATGTGAYEQYF
NA TRBJ2-4 NA TRBV6-2/TRBV6-3 TGTGCCAGCAGTTACTCGAGAGCGCAGGGATTTGCCAAAAACATTCAGTACTTC CASSYSRAQGFAKNIQYF
few TRBJ1-2 NA TRBV12-3/TRBV12-4 TGTGCCAGCAGCCCTCGGACGGGGGTCTATGGCTACACCTTC CASSPRTGVYGYTF
NA TRBJ2-1 NA TRBV10-3 TGTGCCATCAGTGAGTTGAGCAATGAGCAGTTCTTC CAISELSNEQFF
few TRBJ2-3 TRBD2 TRBV5-1 TGCGCCAGCAGCCCTTCTATAACTAGCGGGAGGCTAACCACAGATACGCAGTATTTT CASSPSITSGRLTTDTQYF
NA TRBJ2-1 TRBD1 TRBV6-1 TGTGCCAGCCGTAGGGGGCTAGCAGGGGAGCAGTTCTTC CASRRGLAGEQFF
NA TRBJ2-1 TRBD1 TRBV20-1 TGCAGTGCAAGAATGGGCTCCTGGCAGGGGGAGAATGAGCAGTTCTTC CSARMGSWQGENEQFF
NA TRBJ1-5 TRBD1 TRBV12-3/TRBV12-4 TGTGCCAGCAGTACACGACAGGGGAATCAGCCCCAGCATTTT CASSTRQGNQPQHF
few TRBJ2-3 NA TRBV5-1 TGCGCCAGCAGCTTGGGGACAGTATATGACACGCAGTATTTT CASSLGTVYDTQYF
many TRBJ2-5 NA TRBV4-3 TGCGCCAGCAGCCAAGTAATGTGGGACCAAGAGACCCAGTACTTC CASSQVMWDQETQYF
NA TRBJ2-5 TRBD2 TRBV10-3 TGTGCCACCCTAAGAGGCGGGGGGCTAGAGACCCAGTACTTC CATLRGGGLETQYF
many TRBJ2-7 NA TRBV20-1 TGCAGTGCTAGAGATCATCCTGCGCCTCGCTACGAGCAGTACTTC CSARDHPAPRYEQYF
many TRBJ1-1 NA TRBV5-1 TGCGCCAGCAGCTTTTTAGGGCGGGGGACAAACACTGAAGCTTTCTTT CASSFLGRGTNTEAFF
NA TRBJ2-1 TRBD1 TRBV10-3 TGTGCCATCAGTATCCCGGGACAGGGGATCCATGAGCAGTTCTTC CAISIPGQGIHEQFF
NA TRBJ1-1 NA TRBV20-1 TGCAGTGCTAGAAAGGGGGTGTACACTGAAGCTTTCTTT CSARKGVYTEAFF
many TRBJ2-3 NA TRBV29-1 TGCAGCGTTGATAGGGGATTCGCAGATACGCAGTATTTT CSVDRGFADTQYF
few TRBJ2-1 NA TRBV20-1 TGCAGTGCTACCGGACAGATTTACAATGAGCAGTTCTTC CSATGQIYNEQFF
many TRBJ1-1 NA TRBV4-3 TGCGCCAGCAGCCAAGAAAGGCTGCACACTGAAGCTTTCTTT CASSQERLHTEAFF
many TRBJ1-6 NA TRBV28 TGTGCCAGCAGTCGCTCCGGACCGATCGGCGATTCACCCCTCCACTTT CASSRSGPIGDSPLHF
few TRBJ1-6 TRBD1 TRBV28 TGTGCCAGCTCTACCGGGACAGTTAATTCACCCCTCCACTTT CASSTGTVNSPLHF
few TRBJ2-2 NA TRBV4-3 TGCGCCAGCAGCCGATCCCAGACGACGGGAGACACCGGGGAGCTGTTTTTT CASSRSQTTGDTGELFF
NA TRBJ2-7 TRBD2 TRBV20-1 TGCAGTGCTAGGGGAGGGACTAGCGGTCTCTACGAGCAGTACTTC CSARGGTSGLYEQYF
NA TRBJ2-1 TRBD2 TRBV6-5 TGTGCCAGCAGACCGTTGGGGGGGGGAAAGTTCTTC CASRPLGGGKFF
NA TRBJ2-1 TRBD1 TRBV20-1 TGCAGTGCTATCTGGACAGGGGAGGGCAATGAGCAGTTCTTC CSAIWTGEGNEQFF
few TRBJ1-1 NA TRBV7-2 TGTGCCAGCAGCTTAGTTTCCATGAACACTGAAGCTTTCTTT CASSLVSMNTEAFF
NA TRBJ1-1 TRBD1 TRBV5-1 TGCGCCACTACGCTGGACAGGGCCACTGAAGCTTTCTTT CATTLDRATEAFF
few TRBJ2-1 NA TRBV11-2 TGTGCCAGCAGCTTACGGGACTTTAATGAGCAGTTCTTC CASSLRDFNEQFF
few TRBJ2-3 TRBD2 TRBV5-1 TGCGCCAGCAGCTTGGGGACTAGCGGTTCCACGGGTACGCAGTATTTT CASSLGTSGSTGTQYF
few TRBJ2-5 NA TRBV11-3 TGTGCCAGCAGCACCCGGGCCCCTCAGACCCAGTACTTC CASSTRAPQTQYF
NA TRBJ2-1 NA TRBV9 TGTGCCAGCAGTCACAGGGCATACAATGAGCAGTTCTTC CASSHRAYNEQFF
few TRBJ2-2 TRBD2 TRBV7-2 TGTGCCAGCAGCCCAGGGACTACGATTTACACCGGGGAGCTGTTTTTT CASSPGTTIYTGELFF
many TRBJ1-1 NA TRBV5-1 TGCGCCAGCGCCCCCGACGGTATGGGGTACACTGAAGCTTTCTTT CASAPDGMGYTEAFF
NA TRBJ2-3 NA TRBV12-3/TRBV12-4 TGTGCCAGCGGAGGGACAGCGAAAAGCACAGATACGCAGTATTTT CASGGTAKSTDTQYF
NA TRBJ2-3 NA TRBV20-1 TGCAGTGCTAAGTCCGGGACAAGCACAGATACGCAGTATTTT CSAKSGTSTDTQYF